The 27 T cell receptor beta chains below all came from one sample that was sequenced in a study of identifying expanded T cells in peripheral blood. Data came from immunoSEQ multiplex PCR; TCRdb stores just in-frame clones and leaves some out. The sample lists 90,000 to 120,000 clones; roughly 91% were seen once. Sequencing was carried out using blood. The receptors come from a person aged 18-69 years in good health.

The rearrangement uses TRBV2 and TRBJ2-5; 10 bases align to TRBD1. V shed 4 bases and J 1 base; nucleotides not matched to a gene: 3. This CDR3 comprises 15 residues. Looked up from germline, CDR1 is SNHLY and CDR2 is FYNNEI. The CDR3 reads CASSGDRGVQETQYF. The CDR3 DNA reads TGTGCCAGCAGTGGGGACAGGGGCGTCCAAGAGACCCAGTACTTC.

The chain has TRBV7-9 and TRBJ1-1; D unclear. The CDR3 runs 14 residues. Looked up from germline, CDR1 is SEHNR and CDR2 is FQNEAQ (reference sequence). V lost 5 bases, J lost 2 bases, and 12 bases lay in between. The CDR3 region is CASSPLAANTEAFF. The CDR3 nucleotides read TGTGCCAGCAGCCCCCTGGCGGCAAACACTGAAGCTTTCTTT.

This clone has just one count. CDR3 bases: TGTGCCAGCAGCTTAGATCAGCGGGGGGGCGGCTGGGAGCAGTTCTTC. Protein: CASSLDQRGGGWEQFF. The chain combines TRBV11-2 with TRBJ2-1; 10 bases map to TRBD2. CDR1 is SGHAT and CDR2 is FQNNGV in the germline V gene. V gave up 0 bases and J gave up 10 bases; unmatched junction bases: 9. This CDR3 is built from 16 residues.

This chain uses TRBV2 with TRBJ2-3, with D perhaps being TRBD1 or TRBD2 (6 bases each). Germline values: CDR1 SNHLY, CDR2 FYNNEI. V lost 1 base to trimming and J lost 4 bases, with 12 bases between them. CDR3 length equals 15 residues. DNA for the CDR3: TGTGCCAGCAGTGAAGAGGGGGGCCGGGCAGATACGCAGTATTTT. As protein: CASSEEGGRADTQYF.

This chain links TRBV30 with TRBJ1-5; possible D gene TRBD1, 5 bases. The CDR3 runs to 13 residues. Looked up from germline, CDR1 is GTSNPN and CDR2 is SVGIG (reference sequence). Deletions cut 0 bases from V and 4 bases from J, with 7 bases between. The CDR3 sequence is CAWSVWGNQPQHF. DNA for the CDR3: TGTGCCTGGAGTGTTTGGGGGAATCAGCCCCAGCATTTT.

This clone was seen only a few times. This CDR3 is also generated by other DNA sequences in the sample. This sequence joins TRBV4-2 and TRBJ1-5; TRBD1 matches 12 bases. Germline V gene lookup returns CDR1 LGHNA and CDR2 YNFKEQ. CDR3 length equals 16 residues. Trimming cost V 0 bases and J 7 bases; bases outside gene matches: 4. The CDR3 DNA reads TGTGCCAGCAGCCAAGATGGGACAGGGGGCGGCCAGCCCCAGCATTTT. It codes for CASSQDGTGGGQPQHF.

J is TRBJ1-2 and V is TRBV28; 9 bases align to TRBD1. The V and J ends lost 4 bases and 4 bases, in that order; junction bases with no gene match: 13. Germline CDR1 is MDHEN and CDR2 is SYDVKM. The CDR3 has 17 amino acids. The CDR3 protein is CASSSGGTGLVGYGYTF. CDR3 in DNA: TGTGCCAGCAGTTCGGGGGGGACAGGGCTCGTGGGCTATGGCTACACCTTC.

The chain is built from TRBV28 and TRBJ1-5; D is perhaps TRBD1 (6 bases). This CDR3 is built from 14 residues. Deletions cut 6 bases from V and 0 bases from J, with 9 bases between. The germline V gene has CDR1 MDHEN and CDR2 SYDVKM. CDR3: CASRQQGSNQPQHF. The CDR3 coding sequence is TGTGCCAGCAGGCAACAGGGTAGCAATCAGCCCCAGCATTTT.

The chain carries TRBV7-2 and TRBJ2-5; D might be TRBD1 or TRBD2, each matching 5 bases. Per the germline V gene, CDR1 is SGHTA and CDR2 is FQGNSA. The CDR3 consists of 16 residues. The germline V and J ends were trimmed by 6 bases and 1 base, with 18 bases remaining between them. The CDR3 sequence: CASSRGRRSGQETQYF. The CDR3 nucleotides read TGTGCCAGCAGTCGGGGACGGAGAAGCGGCCAAGAGACCCAGTACTTC. Full variable domain (outside the CDR3, taken from reference TRBV7-2 and TRBJ2-5): GAGVSQSPSNKVTEKGKDVELRCDPISGHTALYWYRQSLGQGLEFLIYFQGNSAPDKSGLPSDRFSAERTGGSVSTLTIQRTQQEDSAVYLCASSRGRRSGQETQYFGPGTRLLVL.

The chain has TRBV4-2 and TRBJ2-3, with D maybe TRBD1 (6 bases). The V gene lost 4 bases and the J gene lost 6 bases, with 20 bases spanning the gap. The CDR3 length is 16 residues. Germline V gives CDR1 LGHNA, CDR2 YNFKEQ. The CDR3 nucleotides read TGTGCCAGCAGCCTAAGCTGGGGGCGAGGTGGGGATACGCAGTATTTT. Protein product: CASSLSWGRGGDTQYF.

The gene calls are TRBV19 and TRBJ1-4; D gene ambiguous. The germline CDR1 and CDR2 sequences are LNHDA and SQIVND (reference sequence). V shed 3 bases and J shed 4 bases, with 9 bases lying between them. The CDR3 is made up of 14 amino acids. CDR3 bases: TGTGCCAGTAGTATCCCCGGGGTTAATGAAAAACTGTTTTTT. Translated: CASSIPGVNEKLFF. The entire variable domain, with the rest obtained from reference TRBV19 and TRBJ1-4, is as follows: DGGITQSPKYLFRKEGQNVTLSCEQNLNHDAMYWYRQDPGQGLRLIYYSQIVNDFQKGDIAEGYSVSREKKESFPLTVTSAQKNPTAFYLCASSIPGVNEKLFFGSGTQLSVL.

This chain links TRBV9 with TRBJ1-3; D possibly corresponds to TRBD1 (5 bases). The CDR3 sequence is 17 residues long. CDR1 and CDR2 from the germline V gene are SGDLS and YYNGEE. V lost 5 bases to trimming and J lost 0 bases, with 18 bases between them. CDR3 nucleotide sequence: TGTGCCAGCAGGCCGGGACGGTCACTTTACTCTGGAAACACCATATATTTT. Translation: CASRPGRSLYSGNTIYF.

The sample holds a few counts of this clone. The chain has TRBV5-4 and TRBJ1-4, with D possibly being TRBD1 (6 bases). CDR1 is SGHNT, CDR2 YYREEE, per germline (reference sequence). Trimming pared 7 bases from V and 6 bases from J, leaving 16 bases between. The CDR3 totals 14 residues. The chain's CDR3 is CASQGEGGDEKLFF. The CDR3 DNA is TGTGCCAGCCAAGGGGAGGGGGGAGATGAAAAACTGTTTTTT.

The chain joins TRBV4-1 to TRBJ2-3; tentatively, D is TRBD2 (6 bases). The V gene lost 4 bases and the J gene lost 0 bases, with 11 bases spanning the gap. In germline, CDR1 is MGHRA, CDR2 YSYEKL. The CDR3 covers 15 residues. The CDR3 nucleotides read TGCGCCAGCAGCCCCGGGGGATCCAGCACAGATACGCAGTATTTT. This codes for CASSPGGSSTDTQYF.

The chain joins TRBV6-5 to TRBJ1-1, with 7 bases aligning to TRBD1. The V gene end was trimmed by 2 bases and the J gene end by 8 bases; junction bases not matched to a gene: 5. The CDR3 is 13 amino acids. The germline V gene has CDR1 MNHEY and CDR2 SVGAGI. CDR3 residues: CASSYGTEWEAFF. The CDR3 coding sequence is TGTGCCAGCAGTTACGGGACAGAGTGGGAAGCTTTCTTT.

The J gene is TRBJ2-3, the V gene TRBV6-5; tentatively, D is TRBD2 (6 bases). The CDR3 contains 13 residues. Trimming took off 8 bases at V and 2 bases at J, with 11 bases between the two ends. Germline values: CDR1 MNHEY, CDR2 SVGAGI. DNA of the CDR3: TGTGCCAGCGGGCGGGAACACACAGATACGCAGTATTTT. It is translated as CASGREHTDTQYF.

The CDR3 spells CASSSRSQTSTDTQYF. Written as DNA, the CDR3 is TGTGCCAGCAGCTCAAGATCCCAAACTAGCACAGATACGCAGTATTTT. The chain carries TRBV7-9 and TRBJ2-3; no clear D gene. Germline lookup yields CDR1 SEHNR and CDR2 FQNEAQ (reference sequence). The CDR3 loop spans 16 amino acids. V dropped 4 bases and J dropped 0 bases, with 14 bases sitting between them.

This chain connects TRBV5-4 to TRBJ1-6; D is possibly TRBD1 (5 bases). Per germline, CDR1 SGHNT and CDR2 YYREEE (reference sequence). The CDR3 length is 17 residues. V gave up 4 bases and J gave up 0 bases, with 14 bases separating them. CDR3 sequence reads: CASSPRGGSSYNSPLHF. CDR3 sequence (DNA): TGTGCCAGCAGCCCCCGGGGGGGGAGCTCCTATAATTCACCCCTCCACTTT.

This clone was picked up one time. The chain recombines TRBV28 with TRBJ1-1, with a weak D call TRBD1 (6 bases). Trimming cost V 6 bases and J 1 base, with 9 bases left between them. The germline CDR1 and CDR2 sequences are MDHEN and SYDVKM. This CDR3 is built from 13 residues. CDR3 DNA sequence: TGTGCCAGCAGAGCACAGGGGAACACTGAAGCTTTCTTT. Protein: CASRAQGNTEAFF.

V and J are TRBV7-8 and TRBJ2-7; D ambiguous. CDR3 length: 15 amino acids. Trimming removed 5 bases from V and 4 bases from J, with 18 bases in between. CDR1 is SGHVS and CDR2 is FQNEAQ in the germline V gene. Here the CDR3 DNA reads TGTGCCAGCAGCCCGGTTCCGGTACCTCGATACGAGCAGTACTTC. Its translation is CASSPVPVPRYEQYF.

This chain connects TRBV25-1 to TRBJ1-6; D may be TRBD1 (5 bases). Trimming stripped 3 bases from V and 0 bases from J, with 9 bases between. From germline, CDR1 is MGHDK and CDR2 SYGVNS. This CDR3 region has 16 residues. CDR3 DNA: TGTGCCAGCAGTGACCTGGGGGGCTCCTATAATTCACCCCTCCACTTT. Translated: CASSDLGGSYNSPLHF.

V is TRBV6-5 and J is TRBJ1-3; D gene unclear. Trimming shortened V by 6 bases and J by 1 base, and 13 bases separated the two germline ends. The CDR3 loop spans 15 amino acids. Germline loops: CDR1 MNHEY, CDR2 SVGAGI. CDR3: CASSEPDGSGNTIYF. The CDR3 nucleotides are TGTGCCAGCAGCGAACCAGATGGATCTGGAAACACCATATATTTT.

This clone was counted once. V and J are TRBV10-1 and TRBJ1-1; D not resolved. Trimming removed 4 bases from V and 1 base from J, with 4 bases in between. From germline, CDR1 is WNHNN and CDR2 SYGVQD (reference sequence). The CDR3 has 12 residues. The CDR3 region is CASSVGNTEAFF. The DNA for the CDR3 is TGCGCCAGCAGTGTAGGGAACACTGAAGCTTTCTTT.

The gene calls are TRBV5-5 and TRBJ2-1; D remains unclear. Between the trimmed V and J ends, which lost 2 bases and 6 bases, there was a span of 9 bases. The CDR3 length is 13 residues. Germline assignment: CDR1 SGHKS and CDR2 YYEKEE (reference sequence). CDR3 DNA sequence: TGTGCCAGCAGCTTTGAGTTCGGCAATGAGCAGTTCTTC. Amino acid sequence: CASSFEFGNEQFF.

The genes are TRBV18 and TRBJ2-5; a possible D gene is TRBD1 (6 bases). The end of the DNA is better explained by TRBJ2-7, so the J call may be wrong. Per the germline V gene, CDR1 is KGHSH and CDR2 is LQKENI. This CDR3 has 14 residues. The CDR3 is CASSPKTGPYEQYF. CDR3 DNA sequence: TGTGCCAGCTCCCCTAAGACAGGCCCCTACGAGCAGTACTTC.

In this sample, this clone turned up once. This chain links TRBV11-2 with TRBJ2-7; D possibly corresponds to TRBD2 (6 bases). With 3 bases removed from V and 0 bases from J, the gap between germline ends came to 12 bases. The CDR3 runs 15 residues. Germline assignment: CDR1 SGHAT and CDR2 FQNNGV. CDR3 nucleotide sequence: TGTGCCAGCAGCTTTAGCGGCTTTAGCTCCTACGAGCAGTACTTC. Its protein product is CASSFSGFSSYEQYF.

This clone is a singleton in its sample. The gene calls are TRBV7-2 and TRBJ2-5, with TRBD1 matching over 10 bases. Per germline, CDR1 SGHTA and CDR2 FQGNSA. There are 17 residues in the CDR3. The junction had 11 bases not matched to a gene; V was cut back by 3 bases and J by 4 bases. Written as DNA, the CDR3 is TGTGCCAGCAGCTTGGGGGCGGGGACAGGGGTCGGAGAGACCCAGTACTTC. Amino acids: CASSLGAGTGVGETQYF.